The 2 T cell receptor beta chains listed next were all sequenced from one sample in a study of T cells of healthy individuals. In TCRdb, the 5' RACE reads were re-called with MiXCR into one record per CDR3 protein. The sample has about 82,000 distinct CDR3 sequences, roughly 5.1% seen once; the top ten hold roughly 7.6%. The receptors derive from a female donor in good health.

This clonotype was observed at least ten times. The chain couples TRBV7-2 to TRBJ1-6, with unresolved D. CDR3 length equals 13 residues. The germline gives CDR1 SGHTA, CDR2 FQGNSA. Between the trimmed V and J ends, which lost 1 base and 9 bases, there was a span of 7 bases. The CDR3, as DNA: TGTGCCAGCAGCTTAGAGTTGCGTTCACCCCTCCACTTT. This gives the protein CASSLELRSPLHF. Full variable domain (missing parts from reference TRBV7-2 and TRBJ1-6): GAGVSQSPSNKVTEKGKDVELRCDPISGHTALYWYRQSLGQGLEFLIYFQGNSAPDKSGLPSDRFSAERTGGSVSTLTIQRTQQEDSAVYLCASSLELRSPLHFGNGTRLTVT.

This clonotype has ten or more counts. This rearrangement joins TRBV4-3 to TRBJ1-5, with 8 bases fitting TRBD1. The CDR3 loop spans 16 amino acids. CDR1 LGHNA and CDR2 YSLEER come from the germline V gene. V shed 0 bases, J shed 2 bases, and the junction held 3 bases outside the gene matches. The CDR3 reads CASSQDTGQGNQPQHF. The CDR3 bases are TGCGCCAGCAGCCAAGATACGGGACAGGGCAATCAGCCCCAGCATTTT.